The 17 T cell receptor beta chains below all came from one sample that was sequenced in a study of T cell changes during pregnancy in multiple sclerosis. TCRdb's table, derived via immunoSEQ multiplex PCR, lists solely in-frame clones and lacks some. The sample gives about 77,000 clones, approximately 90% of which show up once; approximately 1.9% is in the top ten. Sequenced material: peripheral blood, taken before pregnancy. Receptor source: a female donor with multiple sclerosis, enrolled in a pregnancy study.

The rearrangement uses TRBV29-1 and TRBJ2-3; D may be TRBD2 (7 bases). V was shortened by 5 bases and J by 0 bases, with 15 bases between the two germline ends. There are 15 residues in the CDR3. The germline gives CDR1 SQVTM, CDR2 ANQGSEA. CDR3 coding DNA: TGCAGCGTTTTACCCGAGGGGGGGAGCACAGATACGCAGTATTTT. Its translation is CSVLPEGGSTDTQYF.

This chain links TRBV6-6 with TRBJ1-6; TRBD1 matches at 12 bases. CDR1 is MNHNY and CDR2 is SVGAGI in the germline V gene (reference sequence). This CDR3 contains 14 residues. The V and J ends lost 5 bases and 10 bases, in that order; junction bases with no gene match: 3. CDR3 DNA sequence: TGTGCCAGCAGTGAGGGACAGGGGGCCTCACCCCTCCACTTT. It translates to CASSEGQGASPLHF.

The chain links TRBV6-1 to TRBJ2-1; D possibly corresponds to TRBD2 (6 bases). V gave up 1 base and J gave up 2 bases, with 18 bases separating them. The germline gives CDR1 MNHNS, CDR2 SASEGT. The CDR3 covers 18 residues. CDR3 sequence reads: CASSEGPGLPEPYNEQFF. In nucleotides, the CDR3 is TGTGCCAGCAGTGAAGGCCCTGGACTACCAGAGCCCTACAATGAGCAGTTCTTC.

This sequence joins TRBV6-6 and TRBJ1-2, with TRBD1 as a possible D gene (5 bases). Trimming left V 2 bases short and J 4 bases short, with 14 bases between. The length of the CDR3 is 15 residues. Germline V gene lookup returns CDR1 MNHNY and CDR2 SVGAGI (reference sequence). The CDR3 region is CASSYGAGDLYGYTF. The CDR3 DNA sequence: TGTGCCAGCAGTTACGGGGCGGGGGATCTCTATGGCTACACCTTC.

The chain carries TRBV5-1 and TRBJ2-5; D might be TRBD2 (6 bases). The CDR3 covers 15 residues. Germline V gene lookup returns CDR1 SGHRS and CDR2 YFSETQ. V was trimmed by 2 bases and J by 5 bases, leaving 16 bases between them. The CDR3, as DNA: TGCGCCAGCAGCTTAGGGGACTTAACCCTGGAGACCCAGTACTTC. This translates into CASSLGDLTLETQYF. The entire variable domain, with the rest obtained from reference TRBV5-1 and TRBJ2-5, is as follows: KAGVTQTPRYLIKTRGQQVTLSCSPISGHRSVSWYQQTPGQGLQFLFEYFSETQRNKGNFPGRFSGRQFSNSRSEMNVSTLELGDSALYLCASSLGDLTLETQYFGPGTRLLVL.

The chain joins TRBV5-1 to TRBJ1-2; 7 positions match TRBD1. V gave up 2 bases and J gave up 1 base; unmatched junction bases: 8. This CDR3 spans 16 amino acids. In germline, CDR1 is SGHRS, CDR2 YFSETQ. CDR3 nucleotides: TGCGCCAGCAGCTTCGAAGGGGGCCTCGGTAACTATGGCTACACCTTC. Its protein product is CASSFEGGLGNYGYTF.

The CDR3: CASRVESSYNSPLHF. As DNA, the CDR3 is TGTGCCAGCAGGGTGGAGAGCTCCTATAATTCACCCCTCCACTTT. The genes are TRBV2 and TRBJ1-6; D unresolved. The CDR3 length is 15 residues. Trimming shortened V by 6 bases and J by 0 bases, and 9 bases separated the two germline ends. Per germline, CDR1 SNHLY and CDR2 FYNNEI.

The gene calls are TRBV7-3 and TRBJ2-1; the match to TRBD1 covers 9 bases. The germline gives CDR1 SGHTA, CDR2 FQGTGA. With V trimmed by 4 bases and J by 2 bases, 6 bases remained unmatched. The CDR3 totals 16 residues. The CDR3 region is CASSSWTGAAYNEQFF. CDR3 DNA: TGTGCCAGCAGCTCCTGGACAGGGGCCGCCTACAATGAGCAGTTCTTC.

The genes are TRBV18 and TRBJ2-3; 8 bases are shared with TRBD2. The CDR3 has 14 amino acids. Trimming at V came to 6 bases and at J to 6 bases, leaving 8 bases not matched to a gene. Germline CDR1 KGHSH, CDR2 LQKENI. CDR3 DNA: TGTGCCAGCTCTGCGACTAGCGCGGAGGATACGCAGTATTTT. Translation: CASSATSAEDTQYF. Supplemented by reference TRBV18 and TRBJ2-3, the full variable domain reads NAGVMQNPRHLVRRRGQEARLRCSPMKGHSHVYWYRQLPEEGLKFMVYLQKENIIDESGMPKERFSAEFPKEGPSILRIQQVVRGDSAAYFCASSATSAEDTQYFGPGTRLTVL.

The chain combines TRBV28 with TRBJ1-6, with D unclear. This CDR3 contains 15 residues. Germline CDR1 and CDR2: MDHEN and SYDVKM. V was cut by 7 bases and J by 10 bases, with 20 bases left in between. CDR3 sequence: CASTKDAGRDSPLHF. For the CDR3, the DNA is TGTGCCAGCACCAAAGATGCAGGTCGAGACTCACCCCTCCACTTT.

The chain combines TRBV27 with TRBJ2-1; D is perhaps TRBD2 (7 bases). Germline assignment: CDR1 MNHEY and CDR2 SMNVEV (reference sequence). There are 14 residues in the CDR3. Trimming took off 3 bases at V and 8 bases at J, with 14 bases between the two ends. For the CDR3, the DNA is TGTGCCAGCAGTTTTGTGGGGGGGCACGATGAGCAGTTCTTC. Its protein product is CASSFVGGHDEQFF.

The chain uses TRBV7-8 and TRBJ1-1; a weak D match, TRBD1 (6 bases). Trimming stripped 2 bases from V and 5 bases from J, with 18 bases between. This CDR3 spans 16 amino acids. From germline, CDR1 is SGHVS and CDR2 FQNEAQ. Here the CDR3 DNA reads TGTGCCAGCAGCTTATTAGGAGGCAGGGGTGGAACTGAAGCTTTCTTT. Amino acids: CASSLLGGRGGTEAFF.

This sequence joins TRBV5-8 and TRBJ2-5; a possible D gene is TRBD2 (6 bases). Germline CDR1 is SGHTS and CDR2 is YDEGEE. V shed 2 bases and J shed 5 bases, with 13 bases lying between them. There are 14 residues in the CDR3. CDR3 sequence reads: CASSLRGGMETQYF. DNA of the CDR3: TGTGCCAGCAGCTTACGGGGCGGGATGGAGACCCAGTACTTC.

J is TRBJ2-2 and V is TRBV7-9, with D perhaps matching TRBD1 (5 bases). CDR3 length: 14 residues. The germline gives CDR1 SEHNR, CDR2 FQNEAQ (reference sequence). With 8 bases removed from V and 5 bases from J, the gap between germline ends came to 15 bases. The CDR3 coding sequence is TGTGCCAGCCCCGGCCAGGGATGGACCGGGGAGCTGTTTTTT. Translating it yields CASPGQGWTGELFF.

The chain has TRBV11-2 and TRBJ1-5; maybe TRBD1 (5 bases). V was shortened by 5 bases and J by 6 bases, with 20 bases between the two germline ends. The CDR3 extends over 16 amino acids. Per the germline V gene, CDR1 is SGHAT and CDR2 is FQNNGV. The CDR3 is CASSPYGGLEAQPQHF. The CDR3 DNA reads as TGTGCCAGCAGCCCCTACGGGGGACTGGAGGCTCAGCCCCAGCATTTT.

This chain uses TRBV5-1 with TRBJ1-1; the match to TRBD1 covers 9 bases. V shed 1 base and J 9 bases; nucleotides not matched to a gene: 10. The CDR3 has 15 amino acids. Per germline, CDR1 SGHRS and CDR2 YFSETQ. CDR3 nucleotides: TGCGCCAGCAGCTTGTCCCCGACAGGGGGAGTTAAAGCTTTCTTT. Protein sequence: CASSLSPTGGVKAFF.

Here the CDR3 reads CASSTGQGEKLFF. CDR3 nucleotide sequence: TGTGCCAGCAGTACAGGACAGGGGGAAAAACTGTTTTTT. The rearrangement joins TRBV7-9 to TRBJ1-4; 9 nucleotides agree with TRBD1. Trimming took 6 bases from V and 8 from J; bases not matched to a gene: 4. The CDR3 runs to 13 residues. CDR1 SEHNR and CDR2 FQNEAQ come from the germline V gene (reference sequence).